These 26 T cell receptor beta chains came from one sample sequenced in a study of T-cell memory formation after mild COVID-19. One entry per CDR3 protein results from TCRdb running MiXCR on the 5' RACE reads. Of 150,000 to 200,000 distinct CDR3 sequences listed, approximately 18% are singletons. Sequenced input: PBMCs or a T cell subset sorted from them (not recorded which). The receptors come from a man younger than 30 who had mild COVID-19 (a few samples of this study predate the infection). Cell type and time point are not known.

This clonotype was seen only a few times. The chain combines TRBV7-8 with TRBJ2-1; D is uncertain. In germline, CDR1 is SGHVS, CDR2 FQNEAQ. The CDR3 runs to 16 residues. V gave up 2 bases and J gave up 0 bases, with 11 bases separating them. CDR3 bases: TGTGCCAGCAGCTTAACACCAATCGCCTCCTACAATGAGCAGTTCTTC. Protein product: CASSLTPIASYNEQFF.

This clonotype is medium-sized (0.01 to 0.1%) within its sample. This rearrangement joins TRBV7-2 to TRBJ2-3, with 15 nucleotides matching TRBD2. V shed 5 bases and J 0 bases; nucleotides not matched to a gene: 6. Per germline, CDR1 SGHTA and CDR2 FQGNSA. This CDR3 region has 18 residues. Here the CDR3 reads CASSTGLAGGLSTDTQYF. CDR3 bases: TGTGCCAGCAGCACGGGACTAGCGGGAGGACTTAGCACAGATACGCAGTATTTT.

This chain links TRBV6-2 or TRBV6-3 with TRBJ2-6; D possibly matches TRBD1 or TRBD2 (5 bases each). The CDR3 extends over 16 amino acids. Germline V CDR1 and CDR2: MNHEY, SVGEGT. V dropped 2 bases and J dropped 4 bases, with 12 bases sitting between them. Written as DNA, the CDR3 is TGTGCCAGCAGTTACGGGACGGGCACGGGGGCCAACGTCCTGACTTTC. Protein product: CASSYGTGTGANVLTF.

This clonotype was counted a few times. The chain recombines TRBV5-1 with TRBJ2-3; D is possibly TRBD1 (6 bases). The V end lost 3 bases, the J end lost 1 base, and 15 bases lay between the germline ends. The germline gives CDR1 SGHRS, CDR2 YFSETQ. This CDR3 contains 16 residues. CDR3 region: CASSWGHEMGTDTQYF. CDR3 DNA sequence: TGCGCCAGCAGCTGGGGACACGAGATGGGCACAGATACGCAGTATTTT.

This clonotype was observed a few times. The chain combines TRBV11-2 with TRBJ1-6; the D is unclear. V dropped 2 bases and J dropped 7 bases, with 6 bases sitting between them. Germline CDR1 reads SGHAT; CDR2 reads FQNNGV. The CDR3 consists of 13 residues. CDR3 sequence: CASSLSLNSPLHF. Here the CDR3 DNA reads TGTGCCAGCAGCTTAAGTCTCAATTCACCCCTCCACTTT.

The J gene is TRBJ2-5, the V gene TRBV5-1; D is unclear. Trimming cost V 2 bases and J 4 bases, with 12 bases left between them. In germline, CDR1 is SGHRS, CDR2 YFSETQ. The CDR3 loop spans 14 amino acids. CDR3 protein: CASSFEHSGETQYF. DNA for the CDR3: TGCGCCAGCAGCTTCGAACACTCAGGAGAGACCCAGTACTTC.

This clonotype turned up a few times. The chain combines TRBV20-1 with TRBJ1-5, with 7 bases that match TRBD1. J was trimmed by 4 bases and V by 1 base; bases with no gene match: 4. The germline gives CDR1 DFQATT, CDR2 SNEGSKA (reference sequence). The CDR3 consists of 14 residues. The CDR3 spells CSARVTGLNQPQHF. In nucleotides, the CDR3 is TGCAGTGCTAGAGTGACAGGGTTGAATCAGCCCCAGCATTTT.

This clonotype was observed a handful of times. The CDR3, as DNA: TGCAGTGCCAGCGGCAGGGAGGGCGCCGCAGATACGCAGTATTTT. Translating gives CSASGREGAADTQYF. The chain joins TRBV20-1 to TRBJ2-3; 7 bases are shared with TRBD2. Germline V gene lookup returns CDR1 DFQATT and CDR2 SNEGSKA (reference sequence). The CDR3 has 15 residues. The trim removed 6 bases at V and 4 bases at J, leaving 13 bases unmatched.

This clonotype was picked up a small number of times. The chain links TRBV2 to TRBJ2-3; D gene uncertain. V lost 4 bases and J lost 4, with 9 bases in between. CDR1 SNHLY and CDR2 FYNNEI come from the germline V gene. The CDR3 sequence is 13 residues long. The CDR3 nucleotides are TGTGCCAGCAGTGGGTCCGTCCCAGATACGCAGTATTTT. Its translation is CASSGSVPDTQYF.

The rearrangement links TRBV27 to TRBJ1-3; tentative D call: TRBD1 (6 bases). Germline lookup yields CDR1 MNHEY and CDR2 SMNVEV (reference sequence). This CDR3 comprises 15 residues. V lost 4 bases to trimming and J lost 0 bases, with 10 bases between them. CDR3 in amino acids: CASSSRRGSGNTIYF. CDR3 DNA sequence: TGTGCCAGCAGTTCTCGCAGGGGCTCTGGAAACACCATATATTTT.

This sequence joins TRBV7-3 and TRBJ2-1, with 9 bases identical to TRBD2. The V gene end was trimmed by 3 bases and the J gene end by 3 bases; junction bases not matched to a gene: 6. The CDR3 is 16 residues long. Germline V gives CDR1 SGHTA, CDR2 FQGTGA. Written as DNA, the CDR3 is TGTGCCAGCAGCTTCGGGCTAGCGGGGTTCTACAATGAGCAGTTCTTC. This encodes CASSFGLAGFYNEQFF.

The chain couples TRBV7-9 to TRBJ1-4; D not certain. This CDR3 has 12 amino acids. The germline CDR1 and CDR2 sequences are SEHNR and FQNEAQ (reference sequence). V lost 6 bases, J lost 5 bases, and 7 bases lay in between. For the CDR3, the DNA is TGTGCCAGCAGTCGCCCGAATGAAAAACTGTTTTTT. It encodes CASSRPNEKLFF.

The sample holds a few counts of this clonotype. This CDR3 reads CASSRGRGAAGEAFF. The CDR3 coding sequence is TGTGCCAGCAGTCGTGGCCGGGGCGCCGCGGGTGAAGCTTTCTTT. V is TRBV27 and J is TRBJ1-1; D may be TRBD1 (5 bases). This CDR3 spans 15 amino acids. Germline loops: CDR1 MNHEY, CDR2 SMNVEV (reference sequence). V lost 5 bases and J lost 7, with 20 bases in between.

This clonotype was detected ten times or more. The V call is TRBV20-1, the J call TRBJ2-3; D is possibly TRBD2 (6 bases). V was trimmed by 2 bases and J by 1 base, leaving 10 bases between them. CDR1 DFQATT and CDR2 SNEGSKA come from the germline V gene (reference sequence). This CDR3 is built from 14 residues. CDR3 sequence (DNA): TGCAGTGCTAGACCGGGACTGGGCACAGATACGCAGTATTTT. It yields the protein CSARPGLGTDTQYF.

The gene calls are TRBV11-1 and TRBJ2-3; the D gene is possibly TRBD2 (6 bases). This CDR3 has 16 amino acids. Trimming pared 0 bases from V and 4 bases from J, leaving 14 bases between. Germline-derived CDR1 and CDR2 are SGHAT and FQDESV (reference sequence). CDR3 bases: TGTGCCAGCAGCTTAGCCGAGGGACTGGGTCCAGATACGCAGTATTTT. It is translated as CASSLAEGLGPDTQYF.

The V call is TRBV18, the J call TRBJ1-3, with 7 bases aligning to TRBD1. Germline V gene data show CDR1 as KGHSH and CDR2 as LQKENI. The CDR3 has 17 amino acids. Unmatched junction bases numbered 7, after V lost 2 bases and J lost 0 bases. The DNA for the CDR3 is TGTGCCAGCTCACCAAGACAGGGTTGGAGCTCTGGAAACACCATATATTTT. This translates into CASSPRQGWSSGNTIYF.

A few counts support this clonotype. The chain combines TRBV6-1 with TRBJ1-1; D gene unclear. V was cut by 1 base and J by 3 bases, with 9 bases left in between. The CDR3 loop spans 14 amino acids. Germline V gene sequence: CDR1 MNHNS, CDR2 SASEGT. The CDR3 loop is CASSEVVTDTEAFF. The CDR3 region has the DNA TGTGCCAGCAGTGAAGTCGTCACCGACACTGAAGCTTTCTTT.

In nucleotides, the CDR3 is TGTGCCAGCAGCCATGTTGACAGGGTCGGCTACGAGCAGTACTTC. It encodes CASSHVDRVGYEQYF. The chain links TRBV7-2 to TRBJ2-7, with 7 bases that match TRBD1. V dropped 5 bases and J dropped 3; count of bases not matched to a gene: 10. This CDR3 comprises 15 residues. Per germline, CDR1 SGHTA and CDR2 FQGNSA.

In DNA, the CDR3 is TGCGCCAGCAGCTTGAGGGACAGGGGGCCCACTGAGCAGTTCTTC. It encodes CASSLRDRGPTEQFF. The chain couples TRBV5-1 to TRBJ2-1; 12 bases map to TRBD1. CDR1 SGHRS and CDR2 YFSETQ come from the germline V gene. The CDR3 covers 15 residues. V lost 1 base to trimming and J lost 9 bases; unmatched junction nucleotides: 5.

The genes are TRBV5-1 and TRBJ1-2; D might be TRBD1 (5 bases). The CDR3 length is 15 residues. CDR1 is SGHRS, CDR2 YFSETQ, per germline. Trimming stripped 4 bases from V and 8 bases from J, with 21 bases between. CDR3 bases: TGCGCCAGCAGCAAAGGGACGGTCGACAACAGGGGCTACACCTTC. Protein product: CASSKGTVDNRGYTF.

CDR3 nucleotide sequence: TGTGCCAGCAGTTACGGGACACAGAACGAGCAGTACTTC. It encodes CASSYGTQNEQYF. V is TRBV6-6 and J is TRBJ2-7, with D tentatively TRBD1 (6 bases). CDR1 is MNHNY, CDR2 SVGAGI, per germline (reference sequence). The V gene lost 2 bases and the J gene lost 5 bases, with 10 bases spanning the gap. The CDR3 spans 13 residues.

The chain uses TRBV7-2 and TRBJ2-3; 7 bases line up with TRBD2. Unmatched junction bases numbered 3, after V lost 1 base and J lost 2 bases. Germline V CDR1 and CDR2: SGHTA, FQGNSA. The CDR3 is made up of 15 amino acids. CDR3 in amino acids: CASSLVGTNTDTQYF. CDR3 nucleotide sequence: TGTGCCAGCAGCTTAGTTGGGACTAACACAGATACGCAGTATTTT.

This clonotype was seen many times. The J gene is TRBJ2-2, the V gene TRBV4-2; D unresolved. The V and J ends lost 0 bases and 6 bases respectively, with 5 bases between them. CDR1 and CDR2 from the germline V gene are LGHNA and YNFKEQ. The CDR3 is made up of 13 amino acids. The CDR3 is CASSQDRPGELFF. The DNA for the CDR3 is TGTGCCAGCAGCCAAGACAGGCCCGGGGAGCTGTTTTTT.

This clonotype was detected a few times. J is TRBJ1-6 and V is TRBV18, with D maybe TRBD1 (5 bases). This CDR3 has 13 amino acids. V lost 0 bases and J lost 17, with 14 bases in between. Germline loops: CDR1 KGHSH, CDR2 LQKENI. CDR3 nucleotides: TGTGCCAGCTCACCACCGGGCACAGGTAAAATCCACTTT. This codes for CASSPPGTGKIHF.

Ten or more counts support this clonotype. The chain couples TRBV5-1 to TRBJ2-2, with D hard to call. Germline assignment: CDR1 SGHRS and CDR2 YFSETQ. CDR3 length: 13 amino acids. Trimming shortened V by 0 bases and J by 5 bases, and 5 bases separated the two germline ends. The CDR3 is CASSLDPTGELFF. CDR3 coding DNA: TGCGCCAGCAGCTTGGACCCTACCGGGGAGCTGTTTTTT.

This clonotype was counted between two and nine times. The V call is TRBV7-3, the J call TRBJ2-1; TRBD2 matches at 9 bases. With 1 base clipped from V and 9 bases from J, the junction kept 7 bases outside the gene matches. This CDR3 is 15 amino acids long. Per the germline V gene, CDR1 is SGHTA and CDR2 is FQGTGA. CDR3: CASSLSGGASGEQFF. CDR3 nucleotide sequence: TGTGCCAGCAGCTTAAGCGGGGGGGCGTCGGGTGAGCAGTTCTTC. The variable domain in full, completed from reference TRBV7-3 and TRBJ2-1, reads GAGVSQTPSNKVTEKGKYVELRCDPISGHTALYWYRQSLGQGPEFLIYFQGTGAADDSGLPNDRFFAVRPEGSVSTLKIQRTERGDSAVYLCASSLSGGASGEQFFGPGTRLTVL.